The rows below give T cell receptor beta chains drawn from one sample of a study of Graves' ophthalmopathy and Graves' hyperthyroidism. TCRdb re-derived calls from the multiplex PCR reads in MiXCR, one entry per CDR3 protein. The sample contains 500,000 to 700,000 distinct CDR3 sequences, about a fifth of which appear only once. Sequenced material: peripheral blood. All receptors come from a woman between 18 and 29 years old with stable Graves' hyperthyroidism. Some clones in this sample may be carry-over from other donors' samples. The CDR3 runs from the conserved cysteine through the conserved F or W. Each record gives: CDR3 protein, CDR3 DNA, V gene, clone size, D gene, J gene. D genes are given only for firm matches. Clone size is given for some rows only: seen once, a few or many times, or a class if the clone is expanded.

CDR3aa: CASSRGAGGRTGELFF
CDR3nt: TGTGCCAGCAGTCGGGGTGCGGGGGGTCGGACCGGGGAGCTGTTTTTT
v_gene: TRBV6-1
abundance: .
d_gene: TRBD2
j_gene: TRBJ2-2

CDR3aa: CASTVLAGIGELFF
CDR3nt: TGTGCCAGCACGGTACTAGCGGGGATCGGGGAGCTGTTTTTT
v_gene: TRBV6-2/TRBV6-3
abundance: .
d_gene: TRBD2
j_gene: TRBJ2-2

CDR3aa: CASSKTLAGGEGAKNIQYF
CDR3nt: TGTGCCAGTAGTAAGACTCTAGCGGGAGGGGAGGGGGCCAAAAACATTCAGTACTTC
v_gene: TRBV19
abundance: .
d_gene: TRBD2
j_gene: TRBJ2-4

CDR3aa: CATSDPSGRNQPQHF
CDR3nt: TGTGCCACCAGTGATCCGTCGGGGCGCAATCAGCCCCAGCATTTT
v_gene: TRBV24-1
abundance: .
d_gene: .
j_gene: TRBJ1-5

CDR3aa: CSAIGRAGGTSGPDYEQYF
CDR3nt: TGCAGTGCTATAGGACGGGCTGGCGGGACTAGCGGCCCCGACTACGAGCAGTACTTC
v_gene: TRBV20-1
abundance: many
d_gene: TRBD2
j_gene: TRBJ2-7

CDR3aa: CASSWAGGGLSGNSPLHF
CDR3nt: TGTGCCAGCAGTTGGGCCGGCGGGGGCTTATCCGGTAATTCACCCCTCCACTTT
v_gene: TRBV6-5
abundance: many
d_gene: .
j_gene: TRBJ1-6

CDR3aa: CASSFKGGQAYGYTF
CDR3nt: TGTGCCAGCAGCTTCAAAGGGGGACAGGCCTATGGCTACACCTTC
v_gene: TRBV13
abundance: many
d_gene: TRBD1
j_gene: TRBJ1-2

CDR3aa: CASSVAGSQPQHF
CDR3nt: TGTGCCAGCAGTGTCGCAGGGAGCCAGCCCCAGCATTTT
v_gene: TRBV2
abundance: few
d_gene: .
j_gene: TRBJ1-5

CDR3aa: CASSESSGGSETQYF
CDR3nt: TGCGCCAGCAGTGAGTCGAGTGGGGGGTCGGAGACCCAGTACTTC
v_gene: TRBV10-2
abundance: many
d_gene: .
j_gene: TRBJ2-5

CDR3aa: CASSQPGPGGETQYF
CDR3nt: TGTGCCAGCAGCCAGCCGGGGCCTGGGGGAGAGACCCAGTACTTC
v_gene: TRBV12-3/TRBV12-4
abundance: .
d_gene: .
j_gene: TRBJ2-5

CDR3aa: CASSLGAGPNTEAFF
CDR3nt: TGTGCCAGCAGCTTAGGGGCAGGGCCGAACACTGAAGCTTTCTTT
v_gene: TRBV7-2
abundance: few
d_gene: .
j_gene: TRBJ1-1

CDR3aa: CASSPEWRTQYF
CDR3nt: TGTGCCAGCAGTCCAGAGTGGAGGACCCAGTACTTC
v_gene: TRBV28
abundance: .
d_gene: .
j_gene: TRBJ2-5

CDR3aa: CASSISENTEAFF
CDR3nt: TGTGCCAGTAGTATTTCAGAGAACACTGAAGCTTTCTTT
v_gene: TRBV19
abundance: many
d_gene: .
j_gene: TRBJ1-1

CDR3aa: CASRGLAQYQETQYF
CDR3nt: TGTGCCAGCAGGGGACTAGCGCAGTACCAAGAGACCCAGTACTTC
v_gene: TRBV2
abundance: many
d_gene: TRBD2
j_gene: TRBJ2-5

CDR3aa: CASSLDYSNTGELFF
CDR3nt: TGTGCCAGCAGCTTAGACTACTCGAACACCGGGGAGCTGTTTTTT
v_gene: TRBV11-2
abundance: many
d_gene: .
j_gene: TRBJ2-2

CDR3aa: CSASEEMLSYTF
CDR3nt: TGCAGTGCCAGTGAGGAGATGTTAAGCTACACCTTC
v_gene: TRBV20-1
abundance: .
d_gene: .
j_gene: TRBJ1-2

CDR3aa: CASSKQGAPNYGYTF
CDR3nt: TGTGCCAGTAGTAAGCAGGGGGCCCCCAACTATGGCTACACCTTC
v_gene: TRBV19
abundance: .
d_gene: TRBD1
j_gene: TRBJ1-2

CDR3aa: CSASEPGTIQPQHF
CDR3nt: TGCAGTGCTAGTGAGCCCGGGACAATTCAGCCCCAGCATTTT
v_gene: TRBV20-1
abundance: few
d_gene: .
j_gene: TRBJ1-5

CDR3aa: CAKVSEAFF
CDR3nt: TGTGCTAAGGTGTCTGAAGCTTTCTTT
v_gene: TRBV7-7
abundance: .
d_gene: .
j_gene: TRBJ1-1

CDR3aa: CASSPLYSNQPQHF
CDR3nt: TGTGCCAGCAGTCCCCTATATAGCAATCAGCCCCAGCATTTT
v_gene: TRBV12-3/TRBV12-4
abundance: many
d_gene: .
j_gene: TRBJ1-5

CDR3aa: CASSQGGGTRSYEQYF
CDR3nt: TGCGCCAGCAGCCAAGGGGGGGGTACACGAAGCTACGAGCAGTACTTC
v_gene: TRBV4-1
abundance: .
d_gene: TRBD2
j_gene: TRBJ2-7

CDR3aa: CAWRGDGELFF
CDR3nt: TGTGCCTGGAGAGGAGACGGGGAGCTGTTTTTT
v_gene: TRBV30
abundance: .
d_gene: .
j_gene: TRBJ2-2

CDR3aa: CASSVTQGTDTQYF
CDR3nt: TGTGCCAGCAGCGTAACCCAGGGTACAGATACGCAGTATTTT
v_gene: TRBV9
abundance: many
d_gene: .
j_gene: TRBJ2-3

CDR3aa: CATTRMGQGDHEQYF
CDR3nt: TGTGCCACCACCCGTATGGGACAGGGGGACCACGAGCAGTACTTC
v_gene: TRBV28
abundance: .
d_gene: TRBD1
j_gene: TRBJ2-7

CDR3aa: CASSLSRYGYTF
CDR3nt: TGTGCCAGCAGCTTGAGCCGGTATGGCTACACCTTC
v_gene: TRBV12-3/TRBV12-4
abundance: .
d_gene: .
j_gene: TRBJ1-2

CDR3aa: CSVAGTAQETQYF
CDR3nt: TGCAGCGTAGCCGGGACGGCCCAAGAGACCCAGTACTTC
v_gene: TRBV29-1
abundance: .
d_gene: .
j_gene: TRBJ2-5

CDR3aa: CASSQGPTSGQETQYF
CDR3nt: TGTGCCAGCAGCCAAGGTCCAACTAGCGGGCAAGAGACCCAGTACTTC
v_gene: TRBV9
abundance: many
d_gene: TRBD2
j_gene: TRBJ2-5

CDR3aa: CASTYRGLVFYKEAGYEQYF
CDR3nt: TGTGCCAGCACCTACAGGGGGCTGGTCTTTTATAAGGAGGCCGGCTACGAGCAGTACTTC
v_gene: TRBV13
abundance: few
d_gene: TRBD1
j_gene: TRBJ2-7

CDR3aa: CAISESTQPAAGNTIYF
CDR3nt: TGTGCCATCAGTGAGTCGACTCAGCCAGCCGCTGGAAACACCATATATTTT
v_gene: TRBV10-3
abundance: many
d_gene: .
j_gene: TRBJ1-3

CDR3aa: CASSDPPTGYEQYF
CDR3nt: TGTGCCAGCAGTGATCCCCCGACAGGGTACGAGCAGTACTTC
v_gene: TRBV2
abundance: many
d_gene: TRBD1
j_gene: TRBJ2-7

CDR3aa: CASTPGGGAGEAFF
CDR3nt: TGTGCCAGCACCCCAGGTGGGGGGGCTGGTGAAGCTTTCTTT
v_gene: TRBV13
abundance: few
d_gene: .
j_gene: TRBJ1-1

CDR3aa: CASSLGGTNQPQHF
CDR3nt: TGTGCCAGCAGCTTAGGTGGGACAAATCAGCCCCAGCATTTT
v_gene: TRBV7-9
abundance: many
d_gene: .
j_gene: TRBJ1-5

CDR3aa: CASSPLRTDTKNIQYF
CDR3nt: TGTGCCAGCTCACCACTGCGGACGGATACCAAAAACATTCAGTACTTC
v_gene: TRBV18
abundance: many
d_gene: .
j_gene: TRBJ2-4

CDR3aa: CSARGGQGTLFYEQYF
CDR3nt: TGCAGTGCTAGAGGAGGACAGGGAACCCTCTTCTACGAGCAGTACTTC
v_gene: TRBV20-1
abundance: many
d_gene: TRBD1
j_gene: TRBJ2-7

CDR3aa: CASHGGGTYEQYF
CDR3nt: TGTGCCAGCCATGGGGGGGGCACCTACGAGCAGTACTTC
v_gene: TRBV6-1
abundance: .
d_gene: .
j_gene: TRBJ2-7

CDR3aa: CASSLWAGETYEQYF
CDR3nt: TGTGCCAGCAGCTTATGGGCGGGGGAGACCTACGAGCAGTACTTC
v_gene: TRBV7-2
abundance: .
d_gene: TRBD2
j_gene: TRBJ2-7

CDR3aa: CASTHVLGHETQYF
CDR3nt: TGTGCCAGCACCCACGTCTTGGGGCACGAGACCCAGTACTTC
v_gene: TRBV6-2/TRBV6-3
abundance: many
d_gene: .
j_gene: TRBJ2-5

CDR3aa: CASCRDSLNCGELFF
CDR3nt: TGTGCCAGCTGCCGGGACTCCCTAAACTGCGGGGAGCTGTTTTTT
v_gene: TRBV6-1
abundance: few
d_gene: .
j_gene: TRBJ2-2

CDR3aa: CASADRERGPLHF
CDR3nt: TGTGCCAGCGCTGACAGGGAAAGAGGACCCCTCCACTTT
v_gene: TRBV2
abundance: many
d_gene: TRBD1
j_gene: TRBJ1-6

CDR3aa: CASSFRGDWPLHF
CDR3nt: TGTGCCAGCAGCTTTAGGGGGGATTGGCCCCTCCACTTT
v_gene: TRBV13
abundance: many
d_gene: .
j_gene: TRBJ1-6

CDR3aa: CATSDLKETGVQETQYF
CDR3nt: TGTGCCACCAGTGACTTAAAAGAGACGGGAGTCCAAGAGACCCAGTACTTC
v_gene: TRBV24-1
abundance: .
d_gene: .
j_gene: TRBJ2-5

CDR3aa: CASSDPDRGGTEAFF
CDR3nt: TGCGCCAGCAGTGACCCGGACAGGGGGGGGACTGAAGCTTTCTTT
v_gene: TRBV10-2
abundance: few
d_gene: TRBD1
j_gene: TRBJ1-1

CDR3aa: CASSSTGYAGANVLTF
CDR3nt: TGTGCCAGCAGCTCCACAGGGTACGCTGGGGCCAACGTCCTGACTTTC
v_gene: TRBV11-1
abundance: many
d_gene: .
j_gene: TRBJ2-6

CDR3aa: CASKDRGILGRGAETQYF
CDR3nt: TGTGCCAGCAAGGACAGGGGAATCTTGGGACGCGGGGCCGAGACCCAGTACTTC
v_gene: TRBV2
abundance: .
d_gene: TRBD1
j_gene: TRBJ2-5